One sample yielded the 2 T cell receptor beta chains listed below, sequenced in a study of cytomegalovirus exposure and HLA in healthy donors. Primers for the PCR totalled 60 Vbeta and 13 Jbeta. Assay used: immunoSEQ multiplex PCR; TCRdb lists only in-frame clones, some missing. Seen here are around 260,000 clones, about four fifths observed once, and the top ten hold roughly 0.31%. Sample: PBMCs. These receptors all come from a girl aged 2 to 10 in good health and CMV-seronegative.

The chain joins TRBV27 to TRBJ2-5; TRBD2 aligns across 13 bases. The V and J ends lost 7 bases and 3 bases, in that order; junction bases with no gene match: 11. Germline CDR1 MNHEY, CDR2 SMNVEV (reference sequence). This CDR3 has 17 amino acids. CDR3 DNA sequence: TGTGCCAGCAAACCCCAACCCGGACTAGCGGGGGAAGAGACCCAGTACTTC. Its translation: CASKPQPGLAGEETQYF.

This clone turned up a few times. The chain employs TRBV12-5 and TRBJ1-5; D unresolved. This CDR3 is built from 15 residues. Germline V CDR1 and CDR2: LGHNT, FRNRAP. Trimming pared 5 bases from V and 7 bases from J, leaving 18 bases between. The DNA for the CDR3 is TGTGCTAGTGGTGTCCCTTCCAGTGGGAGACAGCCCCAGCATTTT. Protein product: CASGVPSSGRQPQHF.